The next 29 T cell receptor beta chains were all read from a single sample in a study of cytomegalovirus exposure and HLA in healthy donors. The PCR ran on 60 Vbeta and 13 Jbeta primers. Assay used: immunoSEQ multiplex PCR; TCRdb lists only in-frame clones, some missing. The sample holds fewer than 200,000 clones, about four fifths seen once. Sequences were obtained from PBMCs. The receptors come from a man aged 40-49 years in good health and CMV-seropositive.

The gene calls are TRBV4-3 and TRBJ1-2; no firm D call. Trimming took 6 bases from V and 0 from J, leaving 14 bases between them. The CDR3 length is 15 residues. In germline, CDR1 is LGHNA, CDR2 YSLEER. The CDR3 region is CASRPSSTANYGYTF. CDR3 in DNA: TGCGCCAGCAGGCCGTCTAGCACGGCTAACTATGGCTACACCTTC.

This sequence joins TRBV29-1 and TRBJ2-1; 12 nucleotides line up with TRBD2. V was clipped by 4 bases and J by 8 bases; unmatched bases: 12. Germline V gene data show CDR1 as SQVTM and CDR2 as ANQGSEA. The CDR3 is 16 amino acids. This CDR3 reads CSVALTSGSSSDEQFF. CDR3 in DNA: TGCAGCGTTGCGTTGACTAGCGGGAGCTCAAGTGATGAGCAGTTCTTC.

The rearrangement links TRBV7-9 to TRBJ2-3, with 15 bases that match TRBD2. The CDR3 spans 16 residues. CDR1 SEHNR and CDR2 FQNEAQ come from the germline V gene (reference sequence). V trimming: 5 bases; J trimming: 6 bases; junction bases outside the gene matches: 6. The CDR3 DNA is TGTGCCAGCAGCCTTGGGACTAGCGGGGGGTATGATACGCAGTATTTT. It yields the protein CASSLGTSGGYDTQYF.

V usage is TRBV4-2 and J usage is TRBJ2-2; 8 nucleotides line up with TRBD2. The CDR3 is 16 amino acids. The V gene end was trimmed by 4 bases and the J gene end by 4 bases; junction bases not matched to a gene: 8. Germline values: CDR1 LGHNA, CDR2 YNFKEQ. The DNA for the CDR3 is TGTGCCAGCAGCCCCAGGGCGGGGGGACTCACCGGGGAGCTGTTTTTT. Translation: CASSPRAGGLTGELFF.

In its sample, this clone was seen a few times. J is TRBJ1-5 and V is TRBV5-1; the match to TRBD1 covers 10 bases. Per germline, CDR1 SGHRS and CDR2 YFSETQ. The CDR3 sequence is 15 residues long. The V segment lost 0 bases and the J segment 6 bases; nucleotides outside the gene matches: 3. CDR3 DNA sequence: TGCGCCAGCAGCTTGGGACAGGGGGCTGGTCAGCCCCAGCATTTT. This codes for CASSLGQGAGQPQHF.

This clone was observed a handful of times. This chain joins TRBV7-2 and TRBJ1-5; 7 bases map to TRBD1. The CDR3 loop spans 18 amino acids. J lost 5 bases, V lost 2 bases, and 15 bases had no gene match. Germline V lookup: CDR1 SGHTA, CDR2 FQGNSA. The CDR3 is CASSLSPGAGGGDQPQHF. The CDR3 DNA reads TGTGCCAGCAGCTTATCCCCCGGGGCAGGGGGTGGTGATCAGCCCCAGCATTTT. Drawing the rest from reference TRBV7-2 and TRBJ1-5, the complete variable domain is GAGVSQSPSNKVTEKGKDVELRCDPISGHTALYWYRQSLGQGLEFLIYFQGNSAPDKSGLPSDRFSAERTGGSVSTLTIQRTQQEDSAVYLCASSLSPGAGGGDQPQHFGDGTRLSIL.

The chain links TRBV28 to TRBJ1-2, with TRBD1 identical over 8 bases. The CDR3 has 15 amino acids. In germline, CDR1 is MDHEN, CDR2 SYDVKM. The V gene end was trimmed by 6 bases and the J gene end by 7 bases; junction bases not matched to a gene: 13. The CDR3 here is CASSHRTGLGFGYTF. CDR3 nucleotides: TGTGCCAGCAGCCATAGGACAGGGCTGGGGTTTGGCTACACCTTC.

This clone has a single count. The rearrangement uses TRBV5-1 and TRBJ2-2, with TRBD2 matching 7 bases. V lost 4 bases, J lost 4 bases, and 10 bases stayed unmatched. CDR3 length: 16 amino acids. The germline V gene has CDR1 SGHRS and CDR2 YFSETQ. The CDR3 nucleotides are TGCGCCAGCAGCCCCAGCGGGGCGGGGAGCACCGGGGAGCTGTTTTTT. Translated: CASSPSGAGSTGELFF.

The V call is TRBV7-3, the J call TRBJ1-2, with TRBD1 matching over 9 bases. Germline CDR1 and CDR2: SGHTA and FQGTGA. Trimming cost V 6 bases and J 6 bases; bases outside gene matches: 11. The CDR3 extends over 15 amino acids. CDR3 protein: CASRLDRGDQNGYTF. The CDR3 DNA follows: TGTGCCAGCAGACTCGACAGGGGGGATCAAAATGGCTACACCTTC.

This clone has only a few counts. The chain has TRBV4-2 and TRBJ1-5; TRBD1 agrees at 10 bases. Trimming took 2 bases from V and 5 from J; bases not matched to a gene: 6. The CDR3 contains 16 residues. Per the germline V gene, CDR1 is LGHNA and CDR2 is YNFKEQ. In DNA form, the CDR3 reads TGTGCCAGCAGCCAAACACGGACAGGGGGAGATCAGCCCCAGCATTTT. Translating it yields CASSQTRTGGDQPQHF.

The chain has TRBV5-1 and TRBJ1-4, with 10 bases aligning to TRBD1. Trimming at V came to 4 bases and at J to 6 bases, leaving 9 bases not matched to a gene. The CDR3 covers 16 residues. Germline loops: CDR1 SGHRS, CDR2 YFSETQ. The CDR3 loop is CASSQGTGVGDEKLFF. CDR3 sequence (DNA): TGCGCCAGCAGCCAGGGGACAGGGGTGGGTGATGAAAAACTGTTTTTT.

The rearrangement links TRBV7-6 to TRBJ2-2; D unresolved. Germline CDR1 SGHVS, CDR2 FNYEAQ. The V end was cut by 5 bases, the J end by 0 bases, with 16 bases between. The CDR3 totals 17 residues. The CDR3 nucleotides are TGTGCCAGCAGCCCCGGGTTAAGGCTTTCGAACACCGGGGAGCTGTTTTTT. Protein product: CASSPGLRLSNTGELFF.

This rearrangement joins TRBV18 to TRBJ2-3; tentatively, D is TRBD2 (5 bases). The CDR3 spans 16 residues. Deletions cut 0 bases from V and 1 base from J, with 11 bases between. Germline CDR1 and CDR2: KGHSH and LQKENI. CDR3 bases: TGTGCCAGCTCACCACCTAGCACTAGGGGCACAGATACGCAGTATTTT. Translation: CASSPPSTRGTDTQYF.

This clone appeared once. This chain's CDR3 is CASSLGQVGFFGQYF. The CDR3 DNA sequence: TGTGCCAGCAGTTTGGGACAGGTCGGTTTTTTCGGGCAGTACTTC. V usage is TRBV28 and J usage is TRBJ2-7, with TRBD1 matching 8 bases. The CDR3 runs 15 residues. The trim removed 3 bases at V and 9 bases at J, leaving 13 bases unmatched. CDR1 is MDHEN, CDR2 SYDVKM, per germline.

This clone was recorded only once. The V gene is TRBV4-1, the J gene TRBJ2-1; D gene ambiguous. This CDR3 has 18 residues. Trimming stripped 2 bases from V and 2 bases from J, with 19 bases between. Germline-derived CDR1 and CDR2 are MGHRA and YSYEKL. The CDR3 DNA follows: TGCGCCAGCAGCCAACGCTCCCACCTAGGTTTACCCTACAATGAGCAGTTCTTC. It encodes CASSQRSHLGLPYNEQFF.

This chain connects TRBV5-4 to TRBJ1-1; no reliable D call. The germline V gene encodes CDR1 SGHNT and CDR2 YYREEE (reference sequence). Trimming cost V 1 base and J 2 bases, with 9 bases left between them. The length of the CDR3 is 14 residues. The CDR3 region is CASSLMSVNTEAFF. CDR3 DNA: TGTGCCAGCAGCTTGATGTCGGTAAACACTGAAGCTTTCTTT. Filled out from reference TRBV5-4 and TRBJ1-1, the complete variable domain reads ETGVTQSPTHLIKTRGQQVTLRCSSQSGHNTVSWYQQALGQGPQFIFQYYREEENGRGNFPPRFSGLQFPNYSSELNVNALELDDSALYLCASSLMSVNTEAFFGQGTRLTVV.

V usage is TRBV5-1 and J usage is TRBJ2-3; 7 nucleotides align to TRBD1. Germline CDR1 SGHRS, CDR2 YFSETQ. Losses at the gene ends were 5 bases for V and 6 bases for J; bases not matched to a gene: 12. The CDR3 is 15 residues long. The CDR3, as DNA: TGCGCCAGCAGATCGACAGGGCGTCATGATGATACGCAGTATTTT. Translated: CASRSTGRHDDTQYF.

The chain joins TRBV18 to TRBJ1-1; D is perhaps TRBD1 (5 bases). This CDR3 is built from 13 residues. The germline V gene has CDR1 KGHSH and CDR2 LQKENI. Trimming shortened V by 3 bases and J by 1 base, and 6 bases separated the two germline ends. The DNA for the CDR3 is TGTGCCAGCTCACCCCAGGGGAACACTGAAGCTTTCTTT. Amino acids: CASSPQGNTEAFF.

The chain links TRBV7-9 to TRBJ1-1; 11 bases match TRBD1. This CDR3 has 16 amino acids. Per germline, CDR1 SEHNR and CDR2 FQNEAQ (reference sequence). V shed 4 bases and J 3 bases; nucleotides not matched to a gene: 7. CDR3 in amino acids: CASSSYPGQGDTEAFF. CDR3 in DNA: TGTGCCAGCAGCTCATACCCGGGACAGGGGGACACTGAAGCTTTCTTT.

This clone appeared a single time. The chain employs TRBV2 and TRBJ1-6, with D hard to call. Trimming left V 8 bases short and J 4 bases short, with 9 bases between. CDR3 size: 13 residues. Germline CDR1 and CDR2: SNHLY and FYNNEI. CDR3 sequence (DNA): TGTGCCAGCCGGGGTCCATATAATTCACCCCTCCACTTT. Residues: CASRGPYNSPLHF. The whole variable domain, filled in from reference TRBV2 and TRBJ1-6, reads EPEVTQTPSHQVTQMGQEVILRCVPISNHLYFYWYRQILGQKVEFLVSFYNNEISEKSEIFDDQFSVERPDGSNFTLKIRSTKLEDSAMYFCASRGPYNSPLHFGNGTRLTVT.

This clone was seen more than once but under ten times. This sequence joins TRBV5-6 and TRBJ2-3; TRBD2 aligns across 9 bases. The germline V gene encodes CDR1 SGHDT and CDR2 YYEEEE. The CDR3 is 16 amino acids. V shed 5 bases, J shed 5 bases, and the junction held 12 bases outside the gene matches. The CDR3 protein is CASRRWASGMIDTQYF. The CDR3 DNA follows: TGTGCCAGCAGACGATGGGCTAGCGGGATGATAGATACGCAGTATTTT. The full variable domain, with the rest looked up from reference TRBV5-6 and TRBJ2-3, is DAGVTQSPTHLIKTRGQQVTLRCSPKSGHDTVSWYQQALGQGPQFIFQYYEEEERQRGNFPDRFSGHQFPNYSSELNVNALLLGDSALYLCASRRWASGMIDTQYFGPGTRLTVL.

The V gene is TRBV11-2, the J gene TRBJ2-3; 9 nucleotides line up with TRBD2. J gave up 6 bases and V 5 bases, and 12 bases lay outside the gene matches. Germline CDR1 is SGHAT and CDR2 is FQNNGV. The CDR3 has 16 residues. The DNA of the CDR3 is TGTGCCAGCAGCCAGACGACTAGCGGAGGATACGATACGCAGTATTTT. Protein product: CASSQTTSGGYDTQYF.

The rearrangement links TRBV2 to TRBJ2-5; 8 nucleotides line up with TRBD1. V was pared by 6 bases and J by 3 bases, with 3 bases of the junction left unmatched. This CDR3 is built from 13 residues. Germline V gene lookup returns CDR1 SNHLY and CDR2 FYNNEI. CDR3 DNA sequence: TGTGCCAGCAGGGGACAGGCCAAAGAGACCCAGTACTTC. Its translation: CASRGQAKETQYF.

V usage is TRBV29-1 and J usage is TRBJ1-1; no definite D call. Trimming left V 0 bases short and J 1 base short, with 9 bases between. Germline V gene data show CDR1 as SQVTM and CDR2 as ANQGSEA. The length of the CDR3 is 14 residues. The CDR3 reads CSVEDVEANTEAFF. DNA for the CDR3: TGCAGCGTTGAAGATGTAGAGGCGAACACTGAAGCTTTCTTT.

V gene TRBV5-1 combines with J gene TRBJ2-3; 10 bases match TRBD2. The germline CDR1 and CDR2 sequences are SGHRS and YFSETQ. Trimming at V came to 4 bases and at J to 6 bases, leaving 11 bases not matched to a gene. The CDR3 length is 16 residues. The CDR3 DNA reads as TGCGCCAGCAGCGACTATCTAGCGGGGGATGGGGATACGCAGTATTTT. Translation gives CASSDYLAGDGDTQYF.

The J gene is TRBJ1-1, the V gene TRBV29-1, with a tentative D call TRBD1 (6 bases). The CDR3 spans 14 residues. With 4 bases removed from V and 11 bases from J, the gap between germline ends came to 23 bases. Germline-derived CDR1 and CDR2 are SQVTM and ANQGSEA. CDR3 nucleotides: TGCAGCGTTGCGTCTACAGGGAGCGTGTTTGAGGCTTTCTTT. It codes for CSVASTGSVFEAFF.

The V call is TRBV5-1, the J call TRBJ1-4; a weak D match, TRBD1 (6 bases). Germline V gives CDR1 SGHRS, CDR2 YFSETQ. The germline V and J ends were trimmed by 3 bases and 3 bases, with 9 bases remaining between them. This CDR3 region has 14 residues. Written as DNA, the CDR3 is TGCGCCAGCAGCTATACAGGGTCTAATGAAAAACTGTTTTTT. It specifies CASSYTGSNEKLFF.

The chain carries TRBV6-1 and TRBJ2-5, with 7 bases matching TRBD1. The J call may be incorrect, as the DNA end agrees better with TRBJ2-7. Germline V gene sequence: CDR1 MNHNS, CDR2 SASEGT. This CDR3 is built from 15 residues. In DNA form, the CDR3 reads TGTGCCAGCAGTGACCCGACAGGGATTTCCTACGAGCAGTACTTC. Its protein product is CASSDPTGISYEQYF.

V gene TRBV4-1 combines with J gene TRBJ1-2; TRBD1 agrees at 8 bases. The germline gives CDR1 MGHRA, CDR2 YSYEKL. V shed 2 bases, J shed 4 bases, and the junction held 3 bases outside the gene matches. CDR3 length: 14 amino acids. The CDR3 coding sequence is TGCGCCAGCAGCCAACCCGGGACAGGCTATGGCTACACCTTC. Its translation is CASSQPGTGYGYTF.